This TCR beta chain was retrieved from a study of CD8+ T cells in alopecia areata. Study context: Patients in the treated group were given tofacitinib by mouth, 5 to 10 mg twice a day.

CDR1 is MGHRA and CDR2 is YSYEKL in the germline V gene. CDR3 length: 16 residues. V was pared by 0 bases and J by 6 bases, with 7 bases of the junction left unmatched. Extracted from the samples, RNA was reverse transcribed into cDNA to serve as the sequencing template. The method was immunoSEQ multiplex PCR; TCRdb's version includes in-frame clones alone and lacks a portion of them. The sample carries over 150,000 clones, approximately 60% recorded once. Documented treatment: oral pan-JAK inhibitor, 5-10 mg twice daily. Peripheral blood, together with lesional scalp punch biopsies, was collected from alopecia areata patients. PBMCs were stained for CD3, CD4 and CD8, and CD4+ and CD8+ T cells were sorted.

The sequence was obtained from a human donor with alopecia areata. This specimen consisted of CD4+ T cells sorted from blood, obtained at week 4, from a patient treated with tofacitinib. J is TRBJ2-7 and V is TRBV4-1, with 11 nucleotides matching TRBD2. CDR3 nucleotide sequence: TGCGCCAGCAGCCAAGACCTTAGCGGGGGGGCCGGCGAGCAGTACTTC. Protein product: CASSQDLSGGAGEQYF.